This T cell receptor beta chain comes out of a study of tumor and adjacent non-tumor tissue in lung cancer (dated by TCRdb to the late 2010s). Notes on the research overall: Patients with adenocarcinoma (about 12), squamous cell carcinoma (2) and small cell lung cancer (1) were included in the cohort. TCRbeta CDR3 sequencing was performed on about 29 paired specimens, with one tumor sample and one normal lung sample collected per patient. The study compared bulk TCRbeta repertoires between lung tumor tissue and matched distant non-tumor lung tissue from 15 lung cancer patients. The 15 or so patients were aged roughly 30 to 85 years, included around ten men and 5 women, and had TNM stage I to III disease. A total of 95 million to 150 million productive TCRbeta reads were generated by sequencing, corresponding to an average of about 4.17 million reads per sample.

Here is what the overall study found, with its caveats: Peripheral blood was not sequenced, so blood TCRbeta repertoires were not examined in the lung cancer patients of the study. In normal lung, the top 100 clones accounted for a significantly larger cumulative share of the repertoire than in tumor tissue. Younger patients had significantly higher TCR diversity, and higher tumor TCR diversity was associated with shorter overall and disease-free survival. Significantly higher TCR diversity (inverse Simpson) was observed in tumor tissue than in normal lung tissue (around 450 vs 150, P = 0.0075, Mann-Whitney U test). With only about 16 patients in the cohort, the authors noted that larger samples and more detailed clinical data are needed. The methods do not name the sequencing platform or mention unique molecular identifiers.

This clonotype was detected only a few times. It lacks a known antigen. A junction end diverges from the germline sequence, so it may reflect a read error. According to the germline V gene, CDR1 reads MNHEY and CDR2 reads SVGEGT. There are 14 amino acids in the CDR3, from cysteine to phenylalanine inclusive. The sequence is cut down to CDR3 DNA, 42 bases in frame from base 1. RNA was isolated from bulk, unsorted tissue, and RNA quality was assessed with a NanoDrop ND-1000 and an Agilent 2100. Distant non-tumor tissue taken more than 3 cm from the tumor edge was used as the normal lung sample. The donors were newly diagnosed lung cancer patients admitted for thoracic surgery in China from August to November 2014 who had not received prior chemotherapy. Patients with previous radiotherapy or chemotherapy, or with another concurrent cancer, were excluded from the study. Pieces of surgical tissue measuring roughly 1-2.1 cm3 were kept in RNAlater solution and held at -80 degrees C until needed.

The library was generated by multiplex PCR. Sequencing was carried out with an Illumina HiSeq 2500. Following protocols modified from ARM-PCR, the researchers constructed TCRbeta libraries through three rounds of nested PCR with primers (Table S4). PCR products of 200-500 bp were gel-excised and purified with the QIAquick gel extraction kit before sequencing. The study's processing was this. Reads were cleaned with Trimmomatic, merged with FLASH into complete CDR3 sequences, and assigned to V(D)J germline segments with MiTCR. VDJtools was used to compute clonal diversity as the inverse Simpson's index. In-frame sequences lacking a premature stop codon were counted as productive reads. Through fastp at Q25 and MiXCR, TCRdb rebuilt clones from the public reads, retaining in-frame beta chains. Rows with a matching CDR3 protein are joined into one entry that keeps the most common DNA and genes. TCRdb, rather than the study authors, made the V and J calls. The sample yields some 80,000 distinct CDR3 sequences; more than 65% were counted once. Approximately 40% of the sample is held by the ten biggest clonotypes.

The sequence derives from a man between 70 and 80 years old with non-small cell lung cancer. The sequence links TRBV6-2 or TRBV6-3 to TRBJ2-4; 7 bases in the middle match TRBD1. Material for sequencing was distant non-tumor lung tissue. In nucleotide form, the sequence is TGTGCCAGCGGACCGATCACAGGGGAAAACATTCAGCACTTC. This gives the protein CASGPITGENIQHF.